This TCR beta chain was sequenced during a study of T cells expressing NK-cell markers. The CDR3 has 13 amino acids. The V gene's germline CDR1 is SNHLY and CDR2 FYNNEI. TCRdb reprocessed the 5' RACE reads; each CDR3 protein has one entry and no DNA is given. The sample yields around 550,000 distinct CDR3 sequences, of which the top ten take up less than 4.5%. The sample was blood T cells: a sorted CD56 or NKG2C T cell subset, CD4+ or CD8+ T cells, or bulk PBMC T cells (not recorded which). The chain employs TRBV2 and TRBJ1-5; checking the TCRdb D call of TRBD1 is not possible without DNA. This receptor was identified in a man aged 18 to 35 in good health. The CDR3 spells CASRDRVGQPQHF.